A single T cell receptor (beta chain) is shown here with its context. Its specificity is not known. TCRdb's copy holds only in-frame clones and misses some; the assay was immunoSEQ multiplex PCR. The sample contains about 50,000 clones, 88% of which appear only once. The data were obtained in a study of OX40 agonist ivuxolimab in advanced cancers. Across the whole study: An agonistic anti-OX40 (CD134) antibody, ivuxolimab, was used to treat the patients. Three patients had partial responses: one hepatocellular carcinoma, two cutaneous melanoma. Earlier anti-PD-1, anti-PD-L1 or anti-CTLA-4 therapy was permitted; roughly 42% had received some. Findings and caveats of the study: Antigen specificity of clonally expanded peripheral T cells was not established.

V was clipped by 6 bases and J by 4 bases, with 7 bases between them. The CDR3 runs to 12 residues. Germline CDR1 reads MNHEY; CDR2 reads SVGAGI. The chain employs TRBV6-5 and TRBJ1-5; D is unclear. The sequence came from an adult with an advanced solid tumor such as melanoma, head and neck, liver or kidney cancer. This material consisted of CD4+ or CD8+ T cells sorted from blood, taken in a trial of the OX40 agonist ivuxolimab. The CDR3 loop is CASRSSNQPQHF. DNA of the CDR3: TGTGCCAGCAGATCCAGTAATCAGCCCCAGCATTTT.